One T cell receptor beta chain is described in this entry. About 0.45 to 1 ug RNA was reverse transcribed with random hexamers. A multiplex approach, immunoSEQ multiplex PCR, amplified TCR beta CDR3 across 54 Vbeta and 13 Jbeta. TCRdb itself ran the immunoSEQ multiplex PCR reads through MiXCR, one entry per CDR3 protein. Among about 120,000 distinct CDR3 sequences listed, around 94% were seen once. The germline V and J ends were trimmed by 5 bases and 5 bases, with 12 bases remaining between them. There are 14 residues in the CDR3. Germline V gene data show CDR1 as MNHEY and CDR2 as SMNVEV (reference sequence). These data originate in a study of CD8 T cells in Susac syndrome. Negative isolation yielded CD4+ and CD8+ T cells, and FACS enriched TEMRA cells.

Sequencing was performed on CD8+ T cells from PBMCs. The V gene is TRBV27, the J gene TRBJ1-4; D remains ambiguous. The receptor was derived from a human donor with Susac syndrome. Written as DNA, the CDR3 is TGTGCCAGCAGTCCCCAGAGAGGGAATGAAAAACTGTTTTTT. Translated: CASSPQRGNEKLFF.